Listed below are T cell receptor beta chains from one sample, sequenced in a study of T cell responses to AZD1222 COVID-19 vaccine. Data came from immunoSEQ multiplex PCR; TCRdb stores just in-frame clones and leaves some out. The table includes approximately 130,000 clones, 70% to 90% detected once. The sequencing used peripheral blood, collected on day 0 of AZD1222 vaccination. These receptor sequences come from an adult in good health. Both conserved end residues are part of each CDR3. Each record gives: clone size, V gene, J gene, D gene, CDR3 DNA, CDR3 protein. A D gene is named only where the DNA matches it firmly. A clone size is listed for some rows: how often the clone was seen (once, few, many), or a class if it is expanded.

NA	TRBV5-1	TRBJ2-1	NA	TGCGCCAGCAGCCAGGGAGATTCTGAAGGTGAGCAGTTCTTC	CASSQGDSEGEQFF
NA	TRBV30	TRBJ2-2	NA	TGTGCCTGGAGTGTACGAACCGGGGAGCTGTTTTTT	CAWSVRTGELFF
NA	TRBV4-1	TRBJ1-5	NA	TGCGCCAGCAGCCAAGATTGGGCTACTAATCAGCCCCAGCATTTT	CASSQDWATNQPQHF
NA	TRBV9	TRBJ2-2	TRBD2	TGTGCCAGCAGCATCAGCGGGAGGGCGGACACCGGGGAGCTGTTTTTT	CASSISGRADTGELFF
NA	TRBV12-3/TRBV12-4	TRBJ1-3	NA	TGTGCCACTGGTTCCTCCTCTGGAAACACCATATATTTT	CATGSSSGNTIYF
NA	TRBV6-5	TRBJ2-5	TRBD2	TGTGCCAGCAAGACTAGCGGGGAACAAGAGACCCAGTACTTC	CASKTSGEQETQYF
NA	TRBV3-1/TRBV3-2	TRBJ1-2	TRBD1	TGTGCCAGCAGCCAAGATTCGGGGACAGCGAACTATGGCTACACCTTC	CASSQDSGTANYGYTF
NA	TRBV30	TRBJ1-5	TRBD1	TGTGCCTGGAGTGTACAGGGACAGGGTCTCCAGCCCCAGCATTTT	CAWSVQGQGLQPQHF
NA	TRBV6-1	TRBJ2-7	TRBD1	TGTGCCAGTCGGGACAGGGGATACGAGCAGTACTTC	CASRDRGYEQYF
NA	TRBV5-1	TRBJ2-1	TRBD2	TGCGCCAGCAGCCAACTAGCGGGGGGCTCCTACAATGAGCAGTTCTTC	CASSQLAGGSYNEQFF
NA	TRBV5-1	TRBJ2-2	NA	TGCGCCAGCAGCTTGGGAAATTCGAACACCGGGGAGCTGTTTTTT	CASSLGNSNTGELFF
NA	TRBV20-1	TRBJ2-1	TRBD1	TGCAGTGCCATACACAGGGGTGAGCAGTTCTTC	CSAIHRGEQFF
few	TRBV11-3	TRBJ1-2	NA	TGTGCCAGCAGCCCCCGGACAGCCTCCCTTAACTATGGCTACACCTTC	CASSPRTASLNYGYTF
once	TRBV15	TRBJ2-3	TRBD2	TGTGCCACCAGCAGAGACGGGCGGGAGGACGTTCTGCCCACAGATACGCAGTATTTT	CATSRDGREDVLPTDTQYF
NA	TRBV5-6	TRBJ2-5	TRBD1	TGTGCCAGCAGCTTGGACAGGGGTGAGACCCAGTACTTC	CASSLDRGETQYF
NA	TRBV5-6	TRBJ1-5	TRBD1	TGTGCCAGCAGCTCCGGACAGGGGGGATATCAGCCCCAGCATTTT	CASSSGQGGYQPQHF
once	TRBV7-9	TRBJ2-2	TRBD1	TGTGCCAGCAGCTCCGCCCCGGGACAGGGGAAAACCGGGGAGCTGTTTTTT	CASSSAPGQGKTGELFF
few	TRBV19	TRBJ1-4	NA	TGTGCCAGTAGTATAGGGGGAGGTGATGAAAAACTGTTTTTT	CASSIGGGDEKLFF
once	TRBV7-8	TRBJ2-7	NA	TGTGCCAGCAGCGCTAGTGCCAACAGGAACTCCTACGAGCAGTACTTC	CASSASANRNSYEQYF
NA	TRBV18	TRBJ1-1	NA	TGTGCCAGCTCACCACCACATGGGGACCTCGAAGCTTTCTTT	CASSPPHGDLEAFF
NA	TRBV7-3	TRBJ2-3	NA	TGTGCCAGCAGCTTAAGCGGGTCAGATACGCAGTATTTT	CASSLSGSDTQYF
NA	TRBV6-2/TRBV6-3	TRBJ2-5	TRBD1	TGTGCCAGCAGCCCACCCAGACAGGGTTGGCAAGAGACCCAGTACTTC	CASSPPRQGWQETQYF
NA	TRBV19	TRBJ2-7	NA	TGTGCCAGTAGTATGGACAGCTCCTTTAATTACGAGCAGTACTTC	CASSMDSSFNYEQYF
NA	TRBV5-8	TRBJ2-7	TRBD1	TGTGCCAGCTACGGATACGGGACAGGTGGATCCGAGCAGTACTTC	CASYGYGTGGSEQYF
NA	TRBV4-1	TRBJ1-2	TRBD1	TGCGCCAGCAGCCAAGATTGGGGGACAGGGGGAGCGAATGGCTACACCTTC	CASSQDWGTGGANGYTF
NA	TRBV2	TRBJ2-3	TRBD2	TGTGCCAGCAGTAGGCTAGCGGGGGGTGATACAGATACGCAGTATTTT	CASSRLAGGDTDTQYF
NA	TRBV2	TRBJ2-7	NA	TGTGCCAGCGCGGATTTTCAGGACCTCCCAGGGCAGTACTTC	CASADFQDLPGQYF
NA	TRBV12-3/TRBV12-4	TRBJ1-2	NA	TGTGCCGGGTCAGCGGCCCCTAACTATGGCTACACCTTC	CAGSAAPNYGYTF
NA	TRBV11-2	TRBJ2-1	TRBD2	TGTGCCAGCAGCTTAGAGGGGGGAGGGACCTACAATGAGCAGTTCTTC	CASSLEGGGTYNEQFF
NA	TRBV15	TRBJ2-7	NA	TGTGCCACCAGGGACGTCAGGGGACAAGGAGTATCCTACGAGCAGTACTTC	CATRDVRGQGVSYEQYF
NA	TRBV10-3	TRBJ2-7	NA	TGTGCCATCAGTGATAGGGGGAAACCCTACGAGCAGTACTTC	CAISDRGKPYEQYF
NA	TRBV7-2	TRBJ2-7	NA	TGTGCCAGCACTGGAGGTTACGAGCAGTACTTC	CASTGGYEQYF
NA	TRBV18	TRBJ1-2	TRBD1	TGTGCCAGCTCCCGAAACAGGGGGCAAGGCTACACCTTC	CASSRNRGQGYTF
NA	TRBV4-2	TRBJ2-3	NA	TGTGCCAGCAGCCAAGAAGGTCCAGGGGCGGGCACAGATACGCAGTATTTT	CASSQEGPGAGTDTQYF
NA	TRBV6-6	TRBJ2-4	NA	TGTGCCAGCAGTTACTTAGGGGGGGGGAGCAAAAACATTCAGTACTTC	CASSYLGGGSKNIQYF
few	TRBV6-1	TRBJ1-5	NA	TGTGCCAGCAGTGAATATACGGCCCGTCGGAATCAGCCCCAGCATTTT	CASSEYTARRNQPQHF
NA	TRBV30	TRBJ1-1	NA	TGTGCCTGGAGTGGGGCAGATCGGGGTATTACTGAAGCTTTCTTT	CAWSGADRGITEAFF
NA	TRBV2	TRBJ2-7	TRBD2	TGTGCCAGCAGGGGGGACTACTACGAGCAGTACTTC	CASRGDYYEQYF
NA	TRBV18	TRBJ1-2	TRBD1	TGTGCCAGCTCACCAGGGACGGGACAGGGAGAAGGCTACACCTTC	CASSPGTGQGEGYTF
NA	TRBV6-5	TRBJ1-4	TRBD1	TGTGCCAGCAGTACATATGGGACAGCTAATGAAAAACTGTTTTTT	CASSTYGTANEKLFF
NA	TRBV19	TRBJ2-7	TRBD2	TGTGCCAGTAGTATCCGGAGCGGGAGCAATTCCTACGAGCAGTACTTC	CASSIRSGSNSYEQYF
NA	TRBV19	TRBJ1-2	NA	TGTGCCAGTAGTATTAACCCCCAGGGAGGGAACTATGGCTACACCTTC	CASSINPQGGNYGYTF
NA	TRBV10-3	TRBJ1-4	NA	TGTGCCATCGGGACAGAAAAACTGTTTTTT	CAIGTEKLFF
NA	TRBV3-1/TRBV3-2	TRBJ1-1	TRBD1	TGTGCCAGCAGCCAAGCCCCAGGGACAGGGGGCGAAGCTTTCTTT	CASSQAPGTGGEAFF
NA	TRBV5-1	TRBJ2-3	TRBD2	TGCGCCAGCAGCTTGGCCGGGACTAGCGGAACAGATACGCAGTATTTT	CASSLAGTSGTDTQYF
NA	TRBV12-3/TRBV12-4	TRBJ1-6	NA	TGTGCCAGCCGAAGAATTGATAATTCACCCCTCCACTTT	CASRRIDNSPLHF
once	TRBV7-9	TRBJ2-2	TRBD2	TGTGCCAGCAGCCCCAGACTAGCGGGAGACACCGGGGAGCTGTTTTTT	CASSPRLAGDTGELFF
NA	TRBV5-6	TRBJ2-7	TRBD1	TGTGCCAGCAGCTTGTCAGGGACAGTCCCCTACGAGCAGTACTTC	CASSLSGTVPYEQYF
NA	TRBV24-1	TRBJ2-7	NA	TGTGCCACCAGTGATGCCCAGGGTGGACACGAGCAGTACTTC	CATSDAQGGHEQYF
NA	TRBV4-2	TRBJ2-7	NA	TGTGCCAGCAGCCAAGATCGGGCCTACGAGCAGTACTTC	CASSQDRAYEQYF